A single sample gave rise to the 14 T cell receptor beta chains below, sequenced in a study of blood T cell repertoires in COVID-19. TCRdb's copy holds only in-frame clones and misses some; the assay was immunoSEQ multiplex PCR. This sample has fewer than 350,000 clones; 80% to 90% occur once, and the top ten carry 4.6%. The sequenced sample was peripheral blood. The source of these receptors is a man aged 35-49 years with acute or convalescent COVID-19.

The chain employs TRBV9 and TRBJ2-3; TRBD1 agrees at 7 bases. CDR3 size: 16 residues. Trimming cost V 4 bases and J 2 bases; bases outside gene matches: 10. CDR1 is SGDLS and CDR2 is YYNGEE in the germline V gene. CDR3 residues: CASSPADRLFTDTQYF. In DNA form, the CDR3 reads TGTGCCAGCAGCCCAGCGGACAGGCTTTTCACAGATACGCAGTATTTT.

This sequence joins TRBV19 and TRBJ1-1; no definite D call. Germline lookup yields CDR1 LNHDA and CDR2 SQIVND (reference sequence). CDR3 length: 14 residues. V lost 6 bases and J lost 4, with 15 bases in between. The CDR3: CASRRVGMGTEAFF. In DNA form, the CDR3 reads TGTGCCAGTAGGCGGGTGGGTATGGGCACTGAAGCTTTCTTT.

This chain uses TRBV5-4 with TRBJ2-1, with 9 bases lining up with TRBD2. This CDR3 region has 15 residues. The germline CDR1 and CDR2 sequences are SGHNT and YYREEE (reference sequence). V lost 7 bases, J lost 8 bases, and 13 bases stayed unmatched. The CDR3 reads CASSMRGAGGHEQFF. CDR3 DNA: TGTGCCAGCTCGATGAGGGGAGCGGGGGGTCATGAGCAGTTCTTC.

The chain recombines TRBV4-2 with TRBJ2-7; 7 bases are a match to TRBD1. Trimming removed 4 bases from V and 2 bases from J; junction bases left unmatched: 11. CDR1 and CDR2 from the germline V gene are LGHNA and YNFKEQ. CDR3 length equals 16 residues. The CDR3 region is CASSLGGTQGPYEQYF. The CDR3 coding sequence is TGTGCCAGCAGCCTTGGGGGAACACAGGGGCCCTACGAGCAGTACTTC.

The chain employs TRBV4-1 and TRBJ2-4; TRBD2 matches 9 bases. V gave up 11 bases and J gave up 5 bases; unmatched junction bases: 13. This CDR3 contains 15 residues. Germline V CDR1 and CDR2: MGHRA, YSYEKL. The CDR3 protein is CASRKEAGGQNIQYF. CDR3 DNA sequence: TGCGCCTCTAGAAAGGAGGCGGGGGGGCAAAACATTCAGTACTTC.

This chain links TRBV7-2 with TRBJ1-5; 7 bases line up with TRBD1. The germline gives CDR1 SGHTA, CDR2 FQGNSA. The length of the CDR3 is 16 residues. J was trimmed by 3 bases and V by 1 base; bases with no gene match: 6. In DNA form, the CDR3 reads TGTGCCAGCAGCTTAGGGCAGGGGGGCGTCAATCAGCCCCAGCATTTT. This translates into CASSLGQGGVNQPQHF.

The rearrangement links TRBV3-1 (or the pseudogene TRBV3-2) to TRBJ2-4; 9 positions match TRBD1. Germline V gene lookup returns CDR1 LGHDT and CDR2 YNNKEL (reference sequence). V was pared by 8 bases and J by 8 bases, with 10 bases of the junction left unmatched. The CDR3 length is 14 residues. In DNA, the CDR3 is TGTGCCAGCTCCCGACAGGGGGTTTTGCACATTCAGTACTTC. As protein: CASSRQGVLHIQYF.

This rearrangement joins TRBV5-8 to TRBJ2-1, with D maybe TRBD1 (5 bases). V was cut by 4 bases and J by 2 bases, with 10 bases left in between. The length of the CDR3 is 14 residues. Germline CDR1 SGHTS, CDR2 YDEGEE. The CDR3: CASSRRVPYNEQFF. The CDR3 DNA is TGTGCCAGCAGCCGCAGGGTTCCCTACAATGAGCAGTTCTTC.

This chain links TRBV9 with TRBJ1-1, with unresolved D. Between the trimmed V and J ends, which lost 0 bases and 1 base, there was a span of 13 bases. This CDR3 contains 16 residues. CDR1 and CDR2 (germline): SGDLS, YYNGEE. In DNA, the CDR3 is TGTGCCAGCAGCGTAGGAGGGTCTGCGGCGAACACTGAAGCTTTCTTT. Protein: CASSVGGSAANTEAFF.

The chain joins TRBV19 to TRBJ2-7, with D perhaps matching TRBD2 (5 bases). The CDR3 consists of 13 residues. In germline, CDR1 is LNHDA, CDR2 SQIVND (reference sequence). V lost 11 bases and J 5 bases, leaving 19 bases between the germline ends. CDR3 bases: TGTGCCCCCGGAGGCCCGGGCCCTGACGAGCAGTACTTC. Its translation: CAPGGPGPDEQYF.

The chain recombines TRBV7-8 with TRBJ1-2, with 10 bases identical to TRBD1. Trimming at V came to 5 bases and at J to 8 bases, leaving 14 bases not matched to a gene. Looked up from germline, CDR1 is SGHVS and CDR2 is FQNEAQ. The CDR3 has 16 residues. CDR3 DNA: TGTGCCAGCAGCATTCGGACGGGACAGGGGTCGTGGGGCTACACCTTC. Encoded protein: CASSIRTGQGSWGYTF.

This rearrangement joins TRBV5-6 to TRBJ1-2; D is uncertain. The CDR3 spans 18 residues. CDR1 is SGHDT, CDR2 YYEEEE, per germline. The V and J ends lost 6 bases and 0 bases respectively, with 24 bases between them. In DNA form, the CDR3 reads TGTGCCAGCACTTACCTCCCACGCCCCGAGTTAGCTAACTATGGCTACACCTTC. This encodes CASTYLPRPELANYGYTF.

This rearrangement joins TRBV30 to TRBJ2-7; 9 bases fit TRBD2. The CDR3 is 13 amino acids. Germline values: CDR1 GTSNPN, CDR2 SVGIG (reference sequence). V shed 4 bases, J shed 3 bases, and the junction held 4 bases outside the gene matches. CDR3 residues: CAWTSGALYEQYF. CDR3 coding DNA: TGTGCCTGGACTAGCGGGGCGCTCTACGAGCAGTACTTC.

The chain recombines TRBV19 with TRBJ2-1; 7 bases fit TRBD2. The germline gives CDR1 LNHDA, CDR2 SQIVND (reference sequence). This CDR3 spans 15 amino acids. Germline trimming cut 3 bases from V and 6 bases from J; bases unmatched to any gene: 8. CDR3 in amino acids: CASSILAGVLNEQFF. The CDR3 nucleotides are TGTGCCAGTAGTATCCTGGCGGGGGTTCTCAATGAGCAGTTCTTC.